The 20 T cell receptor beta chains below come from one sample, sequenced in a study of blood T cell repertoires in COVID-19. The protocol was immunoSEQ multiplex PCR, while the TCRdb copy is restricted to in-frame clones and leaves out a portion. The sample carries 40,000 to 65,000 clones, approximately 84% recorded once. The sequenced material came from peripheral blood. Receptor source: a human donor with active or convalescent COVID-19. The donor label of this sample is uncertain.

The chain combines TRBV20-1 with TRBJ1-1; TRBD1 might be the D (5 bases). The CDR3 has 11 residues. Looked up from germline, CDR1 is DFQATT and CDR2 is SNEGSKA (reference sequence). Trimming left V 3 bases short and J 7 bases short, with 9 bases between. The CDR3: CSASQGIEAFF. Written as DNA, the CDR3 is TGCAGTGCTAGTCAGGGTATTGAAGCTTTCTTT.

The chain employs TRBV7-8 and TRBJ2-1, with TRBD2 matching 7 bases. From germline, CDR1 is SGHVS and CDR2 FQNEAQ. The CDR3 covers 15 residues. The ends lost 5 bases at V and 6 bases at J; junction bases unmatched: 10. The CDR3 DNA reads as TGTGCCAGCAGCCTCATGGGAGGGCCACTCAATGAGCAGTTCTTC. Its protein product is CASSLMGGPLNEQFF.

The chain combines TRBV11-2 with TRBJ1-2, with D perhaps matching TRBD1 (6 bases). The length of the CDR3 is 12 residues. V lost 7 bases to trimming and J lost 5 bases, with 11 bases between them. Germline loops: CDR1 SGHAT, CDR2 FQNNGV. The CDR3 loop is CASTGQYYGYTF. Written as DNA, the CDR3 is TGTGCCAGCACCGGACAGTATTATGGCTACACCTTC.

The chain is built from TRBV2 and TRBJ2-2, with 10 bases identical to TRBD1. The CDR3 sequence is 15 residues long. J was trimmed by 5 bases and V by 7 bases; bases with no gene match: 7. CDR1 SNHLY and CDR2 FYNNEI come from the germline V gene. DNA for the CDR3: TGTGCCAGCAATCCGGGACAGGGGAGGACCGGGGAGCTGTTTTTT. This sequence encodes CASNPGQGRTGELFF.

Written as DNA, the CDR3 is TGTGCCAGCAGCCCACGGGACTCAAGCTCTGGGGCCAACGTCCTGACTTTC. It translates to CASSPRDSSSGANVLTF. The chain joins TRBV9 to TRBJ2-6, with D maybe TRBD2 (6 bases). V was clipped by 4 bases and J by 0 bases, with 14 bases between them. Germline V CDR1 and CDR2: SGDLS, YYNGEE. The CDR3 totals 17 residues.

The chain is built from TRBV11-2 and TRBJ2-1, with D perhaps matching TRBD2 (6 bases). The CDR3 has 15 amino acids. Trimming removed 1 base from V and 5 bases from J, with 12 bases in between. Germline values: CDR1 SGHAT, CDR2 FQNNGV. This CDR3 reads CASSLGLADNNEQFF. DNA of the CDR3: TGTGCCAGCAGCTTAGGTTTAGCGGACAACAATGAGCAGTTCTTC.

This chain joins TRBV28 and TRBJ1-1; 7 bases line up with TRBD1. Per the germline V gene, CDR1 is MDHEN and CDR2 is SYDVKM. The J segment lost 4 bases and the V segment lost 3 bases, leaving 5 bases of the junction unmatched. This CDR3 has 14 amino acids. CDR3: CASSLGDRATEAFF. DNA for the CDR3: TGTGCCAGCAGTTTGGGTGACAGGGCCACTGAAGCTTTCTTT.

Here the CDR3 DNA reads TGCGCCAGCAGCTTGGGACAGGCAGTATCGGAGCAGTTCTTC. It translates to CASSLGQAVSEQFF. The gene calls are TRBV5-1 and TRBJ2-1, with D perhaps matching TRBD1 (6 bases). The ends were cut back, 0 bases at V and 10 bases at J, with 14 bases in the middle. Per the germline V gene, CDR1 is SGHRS and CDR2 is YFSETQ. The CDR3 loop spans 14 amino acids.

The chain couples TRBV4-3 to TRBJ2-3, with 10 positions matching TRBD2. CDR1 and CDR2 from the germline V gene are LGHNA and YSLEER. CDR3 length: 17 residues. With V trimmed by 1 base and J by 6 bases, 10 bases remained unmatched. This CDR3 reads CASSQGSTSGWVDTQYF. The CDR3 DNA reads TGCGCCAGCAGCCAAGGTTCGACTAGCGGGTGGGTGGATACGCAGTATTTT.

The genes are TRBV11-3 and TRBJ2-1, with D possibly matching TRBD2 (5 bases). Trimming shortened V by 0 bases and J by 0 bases, and 12 bases separated the two germline ends. The CDR3 is made up of 17 amino acids. Germline V gene lookup returns CDR1 SGHNT and CDR2 YENEEA. CDR3 DNA sequence: TGTGCCAGCAGCTTAGATGAGGGCTCCAGCTCCTACAATGAGCAGTTCTTC. Its protein is CASSLDEGSSSYNEQFF.

This sequence joins TRBV27 and TRBJ1-5, with 8 bases that match TRBD1. CDR1 MNHEY and CDR2 SMNVEV come from the germline V gene (reference sequence). J gave up 5 bases and V 5 bases, and 5 bases lay outside the gene matches. This CDR3 comprises 14 residues. The DNA for the CDR3 is TGTGCCAGCAGTCCGGGACAGGCATATCAGCCCCAGCATTTT. Its translation: CASSPGQAYQPQHF.

CDR3 residues: CASSEAPGQISGNTIYF. The CDR3 coding sequence is TGTGCCAGCAGTGAAGCCCCGGGACAGATCTCTGGAAACACCATATATTTT. V usage is TRBV6-1 and J usage is TRBJ1-3, with TRBD1 matching over 7 bases. The CDR3 is 17 amino acids. CDR1 MNHNS and CDR2 SASEGT come from the germline V gene. J lost 0 bases, V lost 0 bases, and 5 bases had no gene match.

The chain is built from TRBV2 and TRBJ2-7, with D perhaps matching TRBD2 (5 bases). This CDR3 region has 12 residues. Trimming removed 6 bases from V and 0 bases from J, with 6 bases in between. From germline, CDR1 is SNHLY and CDR2 FYNNEI. The CDR3 sequence is CASRRDSYEQYF. DNA for the CDR3: TGTGCCAGCAGGAGGGACTCCTACGAGCAGTACTTC. The full variable domain, rest sourced from reference TRBV2 and TRBJ2-7, is EPEVTQTPSHQVTQMGQEVILRCVPISNHLYFYWYRQILGQKVEFLVSFYNNEISEKSEIFDDQFSVERPDGSNFTLKIRSTKLEDSAMYFCASRRDSYEQYFGPGTRLTVT.

This clone was observed once. J is TRBJ1-5 and V is TRBV6-5; tentatively, D is TRBD1 (5 bases). The V gene's germline CDR1 is MNHEY and CDR2 SVGAGI. V lost 7 bases to trimming and J lost 1 base, with 11 bases between them. This CDR3 spans 14 amino acids. CDR3 residues: CASISWGSNQPQHF. The CDR3 DNA is TGTGCCAGCATATCATGGGGCAGCAATCAGCCCCAGCATTTT.

CDR3 DNA: TGCGCCAGCAGCTTGGGGGCAAAGACAAACGGGGAGCTGTTTTTT. Residues: CASSLGAKTNGELFF. The chain has TRBV5-1 and TRBJ2-2; D is unclear. Trimming stripped 0 bases from V and 7 bases from J, with 13 bases between. CDR1 and CDR2 (germline): SGHRS, YFSETQ. There are 15 residues in the CDR3.

The chain carries TRBV27 and TRBJ2-1; 13 nucleotides align to TRBD2. The trim removed 5 bases at V and 8 bases at J, leaving 6 bases unmatched. This CDR3 is built from 15 residues. Per the germline V gene, CDR1 is MNHEY and CDR2 is SMNVEV (reference sequence). The CDR3 DNA is TGTGCCAGCAGTCTTAGGACTAGCGGGAGCCATGAGCAGTTCTTC. Protein sequence: CASSLRTSGSHEQFF.

The chain carries TRBV7-9 and TRBJ2-3, with a tentative D call TRBD1 (5 bases). V gave up 2 bases and J gave up 0 bases, with 6 bases separating them. The germline CDR1 and CDR2 sequences are SEHNR and FQNEAQ (reference sequence). CDR3 length: 14 residues. CDR3 sequence reads: CASSLKGSTDTQYF. CDR3 nucleotide sequence: TGTGCCAGCAGCTTAAAGGGGAGCACAGATACGCAGTATTTT.

This chain joins TRBV10-3 and TRBJ2-7; possibly TRBD1 for D (6 bases). Trimming pared 7 bases from V and 2 bases from J, leaving 15 bases between. The CDR3 runs 14 residues. CDR1 ENHRY and CDR2 SYGVKD come from the germline V gene. The CDR3 DNA reads as TGTGCCATCAACCGGGACACGCCGGCCTACGAGCAGTACTTC. Translated, it gives CAINRDTPAYEQYF.

The V call is TRBV3-1 (or the pseudogene TRBV3-2), the J call TRBJ1-2; 8 nucleotides agree with TRBD1. CDR3 length: 13 amino acids. Germline CDR1 is LGHDT and CDR2 is YNNKEL (reference sequence). V was pared by 6 bases and J by 7 bases, with 7 bases of the junction left unmatched. This chain's CDR3 is CASSRTGITGYTF. The CDR3 region has the DNA TGTGCCAGCAGTCGGACAGGGATTACTGGCTACACCTTC.

V usage is TRBV5-1 and J usage is TRBJ2-1; the D gene is possibly TRBD2 (5 bases). The CDR3 length is 16 residues. The V gene lost 0 bases and the J gene lost 0 bases, with 10 bases spanning the gap. Germline-derived CDR1 and CDR2 are SGHRS and YFSETQ. The CDR3 here is CASSLDGGFSYNEQFF. DNA for the CDR3: TGCGCCAGCAGCTTGGACGGCGGGTTCTCCTACAATGAGCAGTTCTTC. The full variable domain, rest sourced from reference TRBV5-1 and TRBJ2-1, is KAGVTQTPRYLIKTRGQQVTLSCSPISGHRSVSWYQQTPGQGLQFLFEYFSETQRNKGNFPGRFSGRQFSNSRSEMNVSTLELGDSALYLCASSLDGGFSYNEQFFGPGTRLTVL.